The clone carrying this T cell receptor (beta chain) was counted only a few times. Its specificity is not known. The data originate from a study of T-cell memory formation after mild COVID-19. Study-wide results and limits: Some SARS-CoV-2-responding clones were already detected in memory before infection.

Amplification by 5'RACE using constant-segment primers produced TCR alpha and TCR beta cDNA libraries that carried sample barcodes and UMIs. One entry per CDR3 protein results from TCRdb running MiXCR on the 5' RACE reads. The sample consists of roughly 280,000 distinct CDR3 sequences, 7% to 10% of them appearing once. CDR1 and CDR2 from the germline V gene are KGHDR and SFDVKD. This CDR3 spans 12 amino acids. The V end lost 4 bases, the J end lost 6 bases, and 5 bases lay between the germline ends. The genes are TRBV24-1 and TRBJ2-2, with no clear D. This TCR was sampled from a man aged 18 to 30 who had mild COVID-19 (a few samples of this study predate the infection). Cell type and time point are not known. The sample consisted of PBMCs or a T cell subset sorted from them (not recorded which). The CDR3 sequence: CATSDQAGELFF. The CDR3 nucleotides are TGTGCCACCAGTGACCAGGCCGGGGAGCTGTTTTTT.